This T cell receptor (beta chain) was sequenced for a study of blood T cells in healthy people across ages. Study outcomes and limitations: Any changes in expanded clonotypes were possibly confounded, as donor CMV status remained unknown. As age increased, TCR beta diversity per million T cells fell in a roughly linear fashion. TCR beta diversity correlated strongly with naive T cell percentage.

Sample-barcoded 5' priming and a J-beta primer mix drove a second PCR of 7 to 11 cycles. Tagging of each cDNA molecule was performed by a template-switch adaptor with 12 random nucleotides. TCRdb passed the 5' RACE reads through MiXCR, listing each CDR3 protein once. The top ten clones hold 15% to 19% of a sample with hundreds of thousands of distinct CDR3 sequences, approximately 30% of them seen once. This CDR3 has 15 residues. The germline V gene has CDR1 LGHNA and CDR2 YNFKEQ. V shed 5 bases, J shed 3 bases, and the junction held 7 bases outside the gene matches. This clonotype was seen repeatedly, ten times or more. Antigen specificity is unknown.

The sequenced sample consisted of blood. This sequence joins TRBV4-2 and TRBJ2-3; 8 nucleotides match TRBD2. The receptor was derived from a woman aged 80 or over in good health. CDR3 DNA sequence: TGTGCCAGCAGCGTTCTCGGGGGGGCGACAGATACGCAGTATTTT. Its translation: CASSVLGGATDTQYF.